The rows below give T cell receptor beta chains drawn from one sample of a study of OX40 agonist ivuxolimab in advanced cancers. Produced via immunoSEQ multiplex PCR; TCRdb's table is partial and in-frame only. The sample holds about 120,000 clones, approximately 92% seen once. Source: CD4+ or CD8+ T cells sorted from blood, taken in a trial of the OX40 agonist ivuxolimab. These receptors came from an adult with an advanced solid tumor such as melanoma, head and neck, liver or kidney cancer. Each CDR3 is given with its conserved first and last residue. D genes are given only for firm matches. Rows give clone size only sometimes, using once, few, many, or a class for an expanded clone.

j_call: TRBJ2-7
v_call: TRBV7-9
d_call: TRBD1
clone_size: NA
cdr3_aa: CASSPGTGSPYEQYF
cdr3_nt: TGTGCCAGCAGCCCCGGGACAGGGTCCCCCTACGAGCAGTACTTC

j_call: TRBJ1-4
v_call: TRBV7-9
d_call: NA
clone_size: NA
cdr3_aa: CASSRTSTNEKLFF
cdr3_nt: TGTGCCAGCAGCCGGACCTCGACTAATGAAAAACTGTTTTTT

j_call: TRBJ2-7
v_call: TRBV5-4
d_call: NA
clone_size: once
cdr3_aa: CASSWWGGQEQYF
cdr3_nt: TGTGCCAGCAGCTGGTGGGGGGGCCAAGAGCAGTACTTC

j_call: TRBJ2-1
v_call: TRBV7-2
d_call: NA
clone_size: NA
cdr3_aa: CASSSPQGSNEQFF
cdr3_nt: TGTGCCAGCAGCTCGCCGCAGGGGTCCAATGAGCAGTTCTTC

j_call: TRBJ2-5
v_call: TRBV7-2
d_call: NA
clone_size: NA
cdr3_aa: CASSPLETQYF
cdr3_nt: TGTGCCAGCAGCCCCTTGGAGACCCAGTACTTC

j_call: TRBJ1-2
v_call: TRBV10-3
d_call: NA
clone_size: NA
cdr3_aa: CAISEVAGQGNYGYTF
cdr3_nt: TGTGCCATCAGTGAAGTGGCAGGTCAGGGGAACTATGGCTACACCTTC

j_call: TRBJ2-1
v_call: TRBV18
d_call: NA
clone_size: NA
cdr3_aa: CASSPRGRTLYNEQFF
cdr3_nt: TGTGCCAGCTCACCGAGGGGCAGGACCCTTTACAATGAGCAGTTCTTC

j_call: TRBJ1-3
v_call: TRBV4-3
d_call: NA
clone_size: NA
cdr3_aa: CASSQGAGLSGNTIYF
cdr3_nt: TGCGCCAGCAGCCAAGGGGCAGGCCTCTCTGGAAACACCATATATTTT

j_call: TRBJ1-2
v_call: TRBV6-6
d_call: TRBD1
clone_size: NA
cdr3_aa: CASSSGQGRGYTF
cdr3_nt: TGTGCCAGCAGCTCCGGACAGGGCCGAGGCTACACCTTC

j_call: TRBJ2-3
v_call: TRBV5-1
d_call: TRBD1
clone_size: once
cdr3_aa: CASSNEGAPFTDTQYF
cdr3_nt: TGCGCCAGCAGCAACGAGGGGGCACCATTCACAGATACGCAGTATTTT

j_call: TRBJ2-2
v_call: TRBV28
d_call: NA
clone_size: NA
cdr3_aa: CASSPPAVTNTGELFF
cdr3_nt: TGTGCCAGCAGTCCCCCCGCGGTCACGAACACCGGGGAGCTGTTTTTT

j_call: TRBJ2-1
v_call: TRBV5-1
d_call: TRBD2
clone_size: NA
cdr3_aa: CASSATSGGANEQFF
cdr3_nt: TGCGCCAGCAGCGCTACTAGCGGGGGGGCCAATGAGCAGTTCTTC

j_call: TRBJ2-1
v_call: TRBV2
d_call: NA
clone_size: NA
cdr3_aa: CATGTDYNEQFF
cdr3_nt: TGTGCCACCGGGACGGATTACAATGAGCAGTTCTTC

j_call: TRBJ2-6
v_call: TRBV6-4
d_call: TRBD1
clone_size: NA
cdr3_aa: CASSGTGYSGANVLTF
cdr3_nt: TGTGCCAGCAGCGGGACAGGATACTCTGGGGCCAACGTCCTGACTTTC

j_call: TRBJ1-5
v_call: TRBV7-2
d_call: NA
clone_size: NA
cdr3_aa: CASSFLQEASQPQHF
cdr3_nt: TGTGCCAGCAGCTTTCTTCAGGAGGCCAGTCAGCCCCAGCATTTT

j_call: TRBJ1-5
v_call: TRBV30
d_call: NA
clone_size: NA
cdr3_aa: CAWTRGGGRNQPQHF
cdr3_nt: TGTGCCTGGACCCGAGGGGGGGGGCGTAATCAGCCCCAGCATTTT

j_call: TRBJ1-6
v_call: TRBV5-1
d_call: NA
clone_size: NA
cdr3_aa: CASSFEGDRTSPLHF
cdr3_nt: TGCGCCAGCAGCTTTGAGGGGGATCGTACGTCACCCCTCCACTTT

j_call: TRBJ1-3
v_call: TRBV5-1
d_call: NA
clone_size: NA
cdr3_aa: CASSLQGSGNTIYF
cdr3_nt: TGCGCCAGCAGCTTGCAGGGTTCAGGAAACACCATATATTTT

j_call: TRBJ1-5
v_call: TRBV11-3
d_call: NA
clone_size: once
cdr3_aa: CASTPRPGWRSNQPQHF
cdr3_nt: TGTGCCAGCACCCCCCGGCCAGGGTGGAGGAGCAATCAGCCCCAGCATTTT

j_call: TRBJ1-3
v_call: TRBV28
d_call: NA
clone_size: NA
cdr3_aa: CASSLGGQGAGNTIYF
cdr3_nt: TGTGCCAGCAGTTTAGGGGGCCAGGGCGCTGGAAACACCATATATTTT

j_call: TRBJ2-7
v_call: TRBV5-1
d_call: NA
clone_size: once
cdr3_aa: CASSLGTEYEQYF
cdr3_nt: TGTGCCAGCAGCTTGGGGACGGAATACGAGCAGTACTTC

j_call: TRBJ2-1
v_call: TRBV5-6
d_call: NA
clone_size: once
cdr3_aa: CASSSNNEQFF
cdr3_nt: TGTGCCAGCAGCTCGAACAATGAGCAGTTCTTC

j_call: TRBJ2-3
v_call: TRBV10-1
d_call: TRBD2
clone_size: few
cdr3_aa: CASSESSGGASDTQYF
cdr3_nt: TGCGCCAGCAGTGAATCTAGCGGGGGGGCCTCAGATACGCAGTATTTT

j_call: TRBJ2-3
v_call: TRBV25-1
d_call: NA
clone_size: NA
cdr3_aa: CASRVGDTQYF
cdr3_nt: TGTGCCAGCAGAGTAGGGGATACGCAGTATTTT

j_call: TRBJ1-2
v_call: TRBV11-3
d_call: TRBD1
clone_size: NA
cdr3_aa: CASSADRGFSYGYTF
cdr3_nt: TGTGCCAGCAGCGCAGACAGGGGCTTTAGCTATGGCTACACCTTT

j_call: TRBJ2-5
v_call: TRBV7-2
d_call: TRBD1
clone_size: once
cdr3_aa: CASSLVKTGPETQYF
cdr3_nt: TGTGCCAGCAGCTTAGTGAAGACAGGGCCAGAGACCCAGTACTTC

j_call: TRBJ1-4
v_call: TRBV4-3
d_call: NA
clone_size: NA
cdr3_aa: CASSQDPPGGSEIRKLFF
cdr3_nt: TGCGCCAGCAGCCAAGATCCCCCGGGAGGGTCAGAAATAAGAAAACTGTTTTTT

j_call: TRBJ2-3
v_call: TRBV4-1
d_call: TRBD2
clone_size: once
cdr3_aa: CASRPRLAGTDTQYF
cdr3_nt: TGCGCCAGCCGACCACGACTAGCGGGCACAGATACGCAGTATTTT

j_call: TRBJ1-2
v_call: TRBV10-3
d_call: NA
clone_size: NA
cdr3_aa: CAAVSLPDGPYGYTF
cdr3_nt: TGTGCCGCCGTTTCCCTTCCCGACGGACCCTATGGCTACACCTTC

j_call: TRBJ2-2
v_call: TRBV7-3
d_call: TRBD1
clone_size: NA
cdr3_aa: CASSLGTGGHTGELFF
cdr3_nt: TGTGCCAGCAGCCTAGGGACAGGGGGACACACCGGGGAGCTGTTTTTT

j_call: TRBJ2-3
v_call: TRBV9
d_call: TRBD2
clone_size: NA
cdr3_aa: CASSVLAGGRSDTQYF
cdr3_nt: TGTGCCAGCAGTGTACTAGCGGGGGGGCGTAGTGATACGCAGTATTTT

j_call: TRBJ1-2
v_call: TRBV30
d_call: TRBD1
clone_size: NA
cdr3_aa: CAWSVDGRGDYGYTF
cdr3_nt: TGTGCCTGGAGTGTAGATGGCAGGGGGGATTATGGCTACACCTTC

j_call: TRBJ1-3
v_call: TRBV6-5
d_call: TRBD1
clone_size: NA
cdr3_aa: CASSYWTGDLYF
cdr3_nt: TGTGCCAGCAGTTACTGGACAGGGGATTTATATTTT

j_call: TRBJ2-7
v_call: TRBV4-1
d_call: NA
clone_size: once
cdr3_aa: CASSLLTGRGNGEQYF
cdr3_nt: TGCGCCAGCAGCCTTCTCACGGGCCGAGGTAATGGCGAGCAGTACTTC

j_call: TRBJ1-2
v_call: TRBV25-1
d_call: TRBD1
clone_size: NA
cdr3_aa: CASSGGTGDLGYTF
cdr3_nt: TGTGCCAGCAGTGGAGGGACAGGGGATTTGGGCTACACCTTC

j_call: TRBJ1-2
v_call: TRBV27
d_call: NA
clone_size: once
cdr3_aa: CASSLANSRRGYTF
cdr3_nt: TGTGCCAGCAGTTTAGCGAACTCTCGGAGGGGCTACACCTTC

j_call: TRBJ2-5
v_call: TRBV10-3
d_call: NA
clone_size: NA
cdr3_aa: CAISSGSPQETQYF
cdr3_nt: TGTGCCATCAGTTCGGGATCCCCCCAAGAGACCCAGTACTTC

j_call: TRBJ2-7
v_call: TRBV18
d_call: NA
clone_size: NA
cdr3_aa: CASSPAMSVEQYF
cdr3_nt: TGTGCCAGCTCACCGGCGATGTCAGTCGAGCAGTACTTC

j_call: TRBJ1-1
v_call: TRBV6-6
d_call: NA
clone_size: NA
cdr3_aa: CASRETENTEAFF
cdr3_nt: TGTGCCAGCAGAGAGACAGAAAACACTGAAGCTTTCTTT

j_call: TRBJ1-2
v_call: TRBV7-9
d_call: NA
clone_size: many
cdr3_aa: CASSASFGGGYTF
cdr3_nt: TGTGCCAGCAGCGCTTCGTTTGGAGGGGGCTACACCTTC

j_call: TRBJ2-1
v_call: TRBV7-2
d_call: NA
clone_size: NA
cdr3_aa: CASSLSYNEQFF
cdr3_nt: TGTGCCAGCAGCCTCAGCTACAATGAGCAGTTCTTC

j_call: TRBJ2-3
v_call: TRBV2
d_call: NA
clone_size: NA
cdr3_aa: CASSDGRSTDTQYF
cdr3_nt: TGTGCCAGCAGTGACGGGCGCAGCACAGATACGCAGTATTTT

j_call: TRBJ2-7
v_call: TRBV10-3
d_call: NA
clone_size: NA
cdr3_aa: CAINEGAYEQYF
cdr3_nt: TGTGCCATCAATGAAGGAGCCTACGAGCAGTACTTC

j_call: TRBJ2-7
v_call: TRBV29-1
d_call: NA
clone_size: NA
cdr3_aa: CSVRGTPCF
cdr3_nt: TGCAGCGTTCGGGGGACTCCGTGCTTC

j_call: TRBJ1-2
v_call: TRBV15
d_call: NA
clone_size: once
cdr3_aa: CATSWQGGNYGYTF
cdr3_nt: TGTGCCACCAGCTGGCAGGGAGGGAACTATGGCTACACCTTC

j_call: TRBJ1-2
v_call: TRBV6-5
d_call: TRBD1
clone_size: NA
cdr3_aa: CASSSQGVYGYTF
cdr3_nt: TGTGCCAGCAGTTCGCAGGGGGTCTATGGCTACACCTTC

j_call: TRBJ2-2
v_call: TRBV6-1
d_call: TRBD1
clone_size: NA
cdr3_aa: CASSVQGSGELFF
cdr3_nt: TGTGCCAGCAGTGTACAGGGGTCCGGGGAGCTGTTTTTT

j_call: TRBJ1-2
v_call: TRBV10-2
d_call: NA
clone_size: few
cdr3_aa: CASTDIGLPYGYTF
cdr3_nt: TGCGCCAGCACGGATATCGGACTACCGTATGGCTACACCTTC

j_call: TRBJ2-6
v_call: TRBV6-5
d_call: TRBD2
clone_size: NA
cdr3_aa: CASSYSGGAGANVLTF
cdr3_nt: TGTGCCAGCAGTTACTCGGGAGGGGCTGGGGCCAACGTCCTGACTTTC

j_call: TRBJ2-6
v_call: TRBV2
d_call: NA
clone_size: once
cdr3_aa: CASSEEVAGANVLTF
cdr3_nt: TGTGCCAGCAGTGAAGAGGTAGCTGGGGCCAACGTCCTGACTTTC

j_call: TRBJ1-5
v_call: TRBV28
d_call: NA
clone_size: NA
cdr3_aa: CASNTEEGQPNQPQHF
cdr3_nt: TGTGCCAGCAATACCGAGGAGGGGCAGCCCAATCAGCCCCAGCATTTT

j_call: TRBJ1-3
v_call: TRBV5-4
d_call: NA
clone_size: NA
cdr3_aa: CASSFGAGNTIYF
cdr3_nt: TGTGCCAGCAGCTTTGGGGCTGGAAACACCATATATTTT

j_call: TRBJ2-1
v_call: TRBV5-6
d_call: TRBD2
clone_size: NA
cdr3_aa: CASSLVRSGGAGPYNEQFF
cdr3_nt: TGTGCCAGCAGCTTGGTAAGGTCCGGGGGGGCCGGTCCCTACAATGAGCAGTTCTTC

j_call: TRBJ1-3
v_call: TRBV28
d_call: TRBD1
clone_size: once
cdr3_aa: CASSFAGGPGNTIYF
cdr3_nt: TGTGCCAGCAGTTTTGCAGGGGGGCCTGGAAACACCATATATTTT